This TCR beta chain originates from a study of OX40 agonist ivuxolimab in advanced cancers. Sequenced by immunoSEQ multiplex PCR; TCRdb stores in-frame clones only, minus some. The sample lists approximately 100,000 clones; about 90% were seen once. This clone appeared once. The target antigen is unknown. The CDR3 totals 16 residues. With 2 bases removed from V and 1 base from J, the gap between germline ends came to 15 bases. Germline V gene sequence: CDR1 MDHEN, CDR2 SYDVKM. Overall study results and limits: There were also nonresponders showing low normalized T-cell clonal expansion. The antigen specificity of the peripheral T cells (those that were expanded) was not determined. Clonal expansion was seen in CD4+ and CD8+ blood T cells by week 6 at 0.1 to 3.0 mg/kg.

The sequencing used CD4+ or CD8+ T cells sorted from blood, collected in a trial of the OX40 agonist ivuxolimab. This TCR came from an adult with an advanced solid tumor such as melanoma, head and neck, liver or kidney cancer. The V gene is TRBV28, the J gene TRBJ2-7; D possibly corresponds to TRBD2 (5 bases). This chain's CDR3 is CASSLDAGAFSYEQYF. The DNA for the CDR3 is TGTGCCAGCAGTTTAGACGCGGGCGCGTTTTCCTACGAGCAGTACTTC.